The subject of this entry is one T cell receptor (beta chain). Its specificity is unknown. In the PCR, 60 Vbeta and 13 Jbeta primers were used. Measured with immunoSEQ multiplex PCR; TCRdb has only the in-frame clones, and not every one. Found here are about 57,000 clones, over 60% of them singletons; the top ten hold under 8%. This record comes from a study of cytomegalovirus exposure and HLA in healthy donors. Whole-study results and caveats: CMV serostatus was the sole immune exposure information available.

This CDR3 has 17 amino acids. The ends were cut back, 3 bases at V and 6 bases at J, with 21 bases in the middle. Germline assignment: CDR1 MGHRA and CDR2 YSYEKL. The sample comprised PBMCs. The chain has TRBV4-1 and TRBJ1-5; weak D call: TRBD1 (5 bases). This sequence was found in a man in his thirties or forties in good health and CMV-seropositive. CDR3 DNA sequence: TGCGCCAGCAGCCAGGCGGGGCAGGCCCCGGCGCGTCAGCCCCAGCATTTT. Amino acid sequence: CASSQAGQAPARQPQHF.